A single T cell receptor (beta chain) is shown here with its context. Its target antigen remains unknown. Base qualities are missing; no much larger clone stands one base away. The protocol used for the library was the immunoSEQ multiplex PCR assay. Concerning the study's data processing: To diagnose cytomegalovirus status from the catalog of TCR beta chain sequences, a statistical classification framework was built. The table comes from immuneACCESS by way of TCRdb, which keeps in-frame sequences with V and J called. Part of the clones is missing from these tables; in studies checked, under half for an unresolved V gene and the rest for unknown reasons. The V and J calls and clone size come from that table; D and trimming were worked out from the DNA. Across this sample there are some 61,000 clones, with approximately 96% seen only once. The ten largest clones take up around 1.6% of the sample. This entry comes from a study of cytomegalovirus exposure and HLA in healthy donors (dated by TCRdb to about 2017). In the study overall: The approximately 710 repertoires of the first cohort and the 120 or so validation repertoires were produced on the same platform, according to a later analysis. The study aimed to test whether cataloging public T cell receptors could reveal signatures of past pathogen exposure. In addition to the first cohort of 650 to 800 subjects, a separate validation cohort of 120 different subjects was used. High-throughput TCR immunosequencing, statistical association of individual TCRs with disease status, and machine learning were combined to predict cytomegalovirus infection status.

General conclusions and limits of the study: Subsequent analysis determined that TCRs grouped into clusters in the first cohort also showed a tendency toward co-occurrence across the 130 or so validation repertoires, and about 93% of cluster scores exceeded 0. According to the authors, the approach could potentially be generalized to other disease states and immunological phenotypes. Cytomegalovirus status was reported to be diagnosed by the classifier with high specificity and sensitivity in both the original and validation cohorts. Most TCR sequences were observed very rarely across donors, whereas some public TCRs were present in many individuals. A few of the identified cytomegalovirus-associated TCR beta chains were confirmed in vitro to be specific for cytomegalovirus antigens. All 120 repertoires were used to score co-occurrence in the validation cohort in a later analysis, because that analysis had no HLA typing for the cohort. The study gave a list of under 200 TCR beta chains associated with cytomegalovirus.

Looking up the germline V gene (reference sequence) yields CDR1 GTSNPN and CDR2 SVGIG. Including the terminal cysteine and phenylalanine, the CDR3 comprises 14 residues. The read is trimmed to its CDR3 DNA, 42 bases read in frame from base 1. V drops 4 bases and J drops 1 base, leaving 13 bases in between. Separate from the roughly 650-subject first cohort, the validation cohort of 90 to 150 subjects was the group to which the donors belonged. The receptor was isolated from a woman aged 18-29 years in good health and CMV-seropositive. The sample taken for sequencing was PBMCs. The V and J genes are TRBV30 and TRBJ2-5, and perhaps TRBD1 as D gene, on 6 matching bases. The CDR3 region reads CAWTRDNIQETQYF. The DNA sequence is TGTGCCTGGACCCGGGACAACATCCAAGAGACCCAGTACTTC.